This T cell receptor (beta chain) derives from a study of blood T cells in healthy people across ages. Findings and caveats of the study: Unsorted PBMCs blocked a conclusive comparison of naive and antigen-experienced cells.

A J-beta primer mix and a sample-barcoded 5' primer were used in a second PCR of roughly 6 to 11 cycles. TCRdb recomputed calls from the 5' RACE reads with MiXCR, one row per CDR3 protein. The sample lists fewer than 2 million distinct CDR3 sequences; around 42% were seen once. No fewer than 5.5 micrograms of total RNA were isolated from every sample. Note on this clonotype: The antigen is not known. A junction end diverges from the germline sequence, so it may reflect a read error.

The germline V gene encodes CDR1 SGHTA and CDR2 FQGNSA. CDR3 length: 17 residues. The receptor was derived from a human donor in good health. V is TRBV7-2 and J is TRBJ2-2; TRBD2 might be the D (7 bases). Sequencing used blood. The DNA for the CDR3 is TGTGCCGGCAGCTTACATCGAGGCGGGGGCAACACCGGGGAGCTGTTTTTT. It encodes CAGSLHRGGGNTGELFF.